This is a list of T cell receptor beta chains from one sample in a study of T cell repertoires in cytomegalovirus infection. For these receptors, no antigen is known. TCRdb redid the calling of the reads with MiXCR, one entry per CDR3 protein. The sample shows about 160,000 distinct CDR3 sequences, less than 25% of them seen only once. The sample in question was CD8+ T cells from cultured PBMCs, obtained from culture after CMV antigen stimulation. These receptors were obtained from a human donor in good health (CMV status not recorded). Some clones in this sample may be carry-over from other donors' samples. CDR3s include the opening cysteine and the closing phenylalanine or tryptophan. A D gene is named only where the DNA matches it firmly. Clone size is given for some rows only: seen once, a few or many times, or a class if the clone is expanded.

abundance,v_gene,d_gene,j_gene,CDR3aa,CDR3nt
.,TRBV20-1,TRBD2,TRBJ2-7,CSAPSRLAYEQYF,TGCAGTGCCCCCAGCCGACTAGCTTACGAGCAGTACTTC
.,TRBV27,TRBD2,TRBJ2-5,CASSRRIAGPSKGTQYF,TGTGCCAGCAGCCGTAGGATAGCGGGGCCATCAAAGGGGACCCAGTACTTC
.,TRBV7-2,.,TRBJ2-7,CASSLEPLQGSYEQYF,TGTGCCAGCAGCTTAGAGCCCCTACAGGGATCCTACGAGCAGTACTTC
few,TRBV20-1,TRBD1,TRBJ1-5,CSATPGQGIIPQPQHF,TGCAGTGCGACCCCGGGACAGGGGATTATCCCCCAGCCCCAGCATTTT
few,TRBV11-2,.,TRBJ2-7,CASTLFGLSYEQYF,TGTGCCAGCACCCTCTTCGGGCTCTCCTACGAGCAGTACTTC
many,TRBV4-1,.,TRBJ2-1,CASSRQGSYNEQFF,TGCGCCAGCAGCCGGCAGGGATCATACAATGAGCAGTTCTTC
.,TRBV2,.,TRBJ2-2,CADLTRRGELFF,TGTGCCGACCTCACTCGTCGGGGGGAGCTGTTTTTT
.,TRBV4-3,.,TRBJ2-7,CASSRSGTDTYEQYF,TGCGCCAGCAGCCGGTCCGGGACGGATACCTACGAGCAGTACTTC
.,TRBV6-2/TRBV6-3,.,TRBJ2-7,CASSPGFYEQYF,TGTGCCAGCAGTCCCGGATTCTACGAGCAGTACTTC
.,TRBV7-9,.,TRBJ2-7,CASSLVPGRTSYEQYF,TGTGCCAGCAGCCTGGTCCCGGGACGGACGAGCTACGAGCAGTACTTC
.,TRBV28,TRBD2,TRBJ2-3,CASSLSLAGGTTDTQYF,TGTGCCAGCAGTTTATCCTTAGCGGGGGGGACCACAGATACGCAGTATTTT
.,TRBV5-5,.,TRBJ2-1,CASSLGLTYNEQFF,TGTGCCAGCAGCTTAGGCCTAACCTACAATGAGCAGTTCTTC
.,TRBV28,TRBD1,TRBJ2-5,CASSLLDRDRGQETQYF,TGTGCCAGCAGTTTGCTAGATCGGGACAGGGGCCAAGAGACCCAGTACTTC
.,TRBV7-2,TRBD1,TRBJ2-7,CASSPWTGFYEQYF,TGTGCCAGCAGCCCCTGGACAGGGTTTTACGAGCAGTACTTC
.,TRBV7-2,.,TRBJ1-1,CASSVPRGLNTEAFF,TGTGCCAGCAGCGTACCGAGAGGCTTGAACACTGAAGCTTTCTTT
few,TRBV9,.,TRBJ2-3,CASSTTGTSTDTQYF,TGTGCCAGCAGCACTACCGGGACTAGCACAGATACGCAGTATTTT
few,TRBV28,.,TRBJ2-7,CASSLWGRGAYEQYF,TGTGCCAGCAGCCTGTGGGGCAGGGGCGCCTACGAGCAGTACTTC
.,TRBV20-1,.,TRBJ1-1,CSAREHGRMNTEAFF,TGCAGTGCTAGAGAGCATGGACGGATGAACACTGAAGCTTTCTTT
.,TRBV7-2,.,TRBJ1-5,CASSLAKTDYSNQPQHF,TGTGCCAGCAGCTTAGCGAAAACAGATTATAGCAATCAGCCCCAGCATTTT
.,TRBV7-6,.,TRBJ1-6,CASSTIGAGSPLHF,TGTGCCAGCAGTACAATCGGGGCTGGTTCACCCCTCCACTTT
.,TRBV27,.,TRBJ2-3,CASSFSRRLKDTQYF,TGTGCCAGCAGTTTTTCCCGCAGGCTTAAGGATACGCAGTATTTT
.,TRBV7-2,.,TRBJ1-5,CASSTWGVGNQPQHF,TGTGCCAGCAGCACCTGGGGGGTAGGCAATCAGCCCCAGCATTTT
.,TRBV7-9,TRBD1,TRBJ1-4,CASSASRTGGEKLFF,TGTGCCAGCAGCGCGTCCCGGACAGGGGGCGAAAAACTGTTTTTT
.,TRBV12-3/TRBV12-4,.,TRBJ2-6,CASSLRARGANVLTF,TGTGCCAGCAGTTTAAGGGCGAGGGGGGCCAACGTCCTGACTTTC
.,TRBV7-2,TRBD2,TRBJ2-3,CASSLYPGGVADTQYF,TGTGCCAGCAGCTTATACCCGGGGGGAGTCGCAGATACGCAGTATTTT
.,TRBV7-2,.,TRBJ1-1,CASSYTEGTEAFF,TGTGCCAGCAGCTACACGGAGGGCACTGAAGCTTTCTTT
few,TRBV7-9,.,TRBJ2-5,CASSLYGQGETQYF,TGTGCCAGCAGCCTATACGGGCAGGGAGAGACCCAGTACTTC
few,TRBV7-8,.,TRBJ2-5,CASSLQDFQETQYF,TGTGCCAGCAGTCTGCAGGACTTCCAAGAGACCCAGTACTTC
few,TRBV20-1,.,TRBJ1-2,CSARPDRSGARGYTF,TGCAGTGCTAGACCCGACAGGTCGGGGGCTCGTGGCTACACCTTC
few,TRBV6-5,TRBD2,TRBJ2-1,CASSEEGGGPYNEQFF,TGTGCCAGCAGTGAAGAGGGCGGGGGGCCTTACAATGAGCAGTTCTTC
.,TRBV5-6,.,TRBJ1-5,CASSLDGRGVRRDNQPQHF,TGTGCCAGCAGCCTGGATGGGAGGGGCGTTAGGAGGGACAATCAGCCCCAGCATTTT
.,TRBV4-1,.,TRBJ1-1,CASSQSGLNTEAFF,TGCGCCAGCAGCCAATCGGGCCTAAACACTGAAGCTTTCTTT
.,TRBV7-2,.,TRBJ2-7,CASSLETGRLMVYEQYF,TGTGCCAGCAGCTTAGAAACGGGCAGGCTTATGGTCTACGAGCAGTACTTC
.,TRBV7-2,TRBD2,TRBJ2-5,CASSWGGAQYF,TGTGCCAGCAGCTGGGGGGGAGCCCAGTACTTC
few,TRBV7-6,TRBD2,TRBJ2-1,CASSPPGEGYNEQFF,TGTGCCAGCAGTCCCCCTGGGGAGGGGTACAATGAGCAGTTCTTC
many,TRBV4-2,TRBD1,TRBJ1-2,CASSQVELRTGNYGYTF,TGTGCCAGCAGCCAAGTAGAATTGAGGACAGGGAACTATGGCTACACCTTC
many,TRBV7-6,TRBD2,TRBJ2-7,CASSTLAGGPFNYEQYF,TGTGCCAGCAGCACCCTAGCGGGGGGGCCTTTCAACTACGAGCAGTACTTC
few,TRBV11-2,.,TRBJ2-5,CASSLVVGFLETQYF,TGTGCCAGCAGCTTAGTGGTAGGGTTTCTAGAGACCCAGTACTTC
.,TRBV4-1,.,TRBJ1-2,CASSQETTRPYTF,TGCGCCAGCAGCCAAGAGACGACTCGGCCCTACACCTTC
few,TRBV7-9,TRBD1,TRBJ1-6,CASSPTGDSPLHF,TGTGCCAGCAGCCCGACAGGGGATTCACCCCTCCACTTT
many,TRBV4-2,.,TRBJ1-1,CASSQERGLGTEAFF,TGTGCCAGCAGCCAAGAGCGGGGGTTAGGGACTGAAGCTTTCTTT
.,TRBV6-5,TRBD1,TRBJ1-2,CASSFGQGARQSDGYTF,TGTGCCAGCAGTTTCGGACAGGGGGCGCGTCAGTCGGATGGCTACACCTTC
.,TRBV7-2,.,TRBJ2-5,CASSLGAGLQETQYF,TGTGCCAGCAGCTTAGGAGCAGGCCTCCAAGAGACCCAGTACTTC
.,TRBV11-1,TRBD1,TRBJ1-4,CASSNGTGENATNEKLFF,TGTGCCAGCAGCAACGGGACAGGAGAAAATGCAACTAATGAAAAACTGTTTTTT
.,TRBV7-8,.,TRBJ1-5,CASSSGLREPQHF,TGTGCCAGCAGCTCTGGGCTTAGGGAGCCCCAGCATTTT
few,TRBV7-2,.,TRBJ1-3,CASSLVGNTIYF,TGTGCCAGCAGCTTAGTGGGAAACACCATATATTTT
.,TRBV7-2,.,TRBJ2-2,CASSFRGSGAGELFF,TGTGCCAGCAGCTTTAGAGGGTCAGGGGCCGGGGAGCTGTTTTTT
few,TRBV7-8,TRBD1,TRBJ2-1,CASSWGQNNEQFF,TGTGCCAGCAGCTGGGGACAGAACAATGAGCAGTTCTTC
.,TRBV6-2/TRBV6-3,TRBD1,TRBJ1-5,CASRWDRGANQPQHF,TGTGCCAGCAGGTGGGACAGGGGCGCTAATCAGCCCCAGCATTTT
few,TRBV15,.,TRBJ1-1,CATSRDGGPYTEAFF,TGTGCCACCAGCAGAGATGGGGGGCCATACACTGAAGCTTTCTTT
.,TRBV7-2,TRBD1,TRBJ2-3,CASNNRGLADTQYF,TGTGCCAGCAACAACAGGGGGCTCGCAGATACGCAGTATTTT
many,TRBV6-2/TRBV6-3,.,TRBJ2-1,CASSRDPRRAYNEQFF,TGTGCCAGCAGCCGGGACCCCCGGAGGGCCTACAATGAGCAGTTCTTC
few,TRBV6-6,.,TRBJ1-2,CASSYSGPQATF,TGTGCCAGCAGTTACTCGGGCCCCCAGGCCACCTTC
.,TRBV4-1,.,TRBJ2-7,CASSQVPYEYEQYF,TGCGCCAGCAGCCAAGTGCCATACGAATACGAGCAGTACTTC
.,TRBV11-2,.,TRBJ2-1,CASNRTKARGNNEQFF,TGTGCCAGCAACCGTACCAAGGCCAGGGGCAACAATGAGCAGTTCTTC